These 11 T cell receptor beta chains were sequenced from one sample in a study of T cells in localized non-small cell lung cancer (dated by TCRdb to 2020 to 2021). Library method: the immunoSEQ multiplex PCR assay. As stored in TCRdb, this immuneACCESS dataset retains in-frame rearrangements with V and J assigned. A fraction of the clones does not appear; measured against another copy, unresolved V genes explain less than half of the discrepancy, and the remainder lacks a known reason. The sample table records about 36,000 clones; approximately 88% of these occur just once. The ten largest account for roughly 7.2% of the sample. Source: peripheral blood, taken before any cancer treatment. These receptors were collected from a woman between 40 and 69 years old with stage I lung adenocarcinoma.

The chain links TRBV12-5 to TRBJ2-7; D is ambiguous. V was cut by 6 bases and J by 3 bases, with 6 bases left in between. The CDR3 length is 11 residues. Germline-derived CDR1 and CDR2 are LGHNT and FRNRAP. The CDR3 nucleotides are TGTGCTAGTGGCCAACTCTACGAGCAGTACTTC. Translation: CASGQLYEQYF.

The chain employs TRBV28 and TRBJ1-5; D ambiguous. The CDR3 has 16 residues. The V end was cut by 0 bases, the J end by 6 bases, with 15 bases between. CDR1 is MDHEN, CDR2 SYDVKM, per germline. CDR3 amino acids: CASSLWGVKEGQPQHF. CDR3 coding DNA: TGTGCCAGCAGTTTATGGGGCGTAAAAGAGGGTCAGCCCCAGCATTTT.

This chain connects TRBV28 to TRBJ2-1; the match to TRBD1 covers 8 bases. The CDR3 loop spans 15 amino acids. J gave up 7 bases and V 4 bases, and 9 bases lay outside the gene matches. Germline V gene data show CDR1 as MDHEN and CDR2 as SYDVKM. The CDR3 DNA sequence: TGTGCCAGCAGTTCAAGGGACAGGTTTCTTAATGAGCAGTTCTTC. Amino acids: CASSSRDRFLNEQFF.

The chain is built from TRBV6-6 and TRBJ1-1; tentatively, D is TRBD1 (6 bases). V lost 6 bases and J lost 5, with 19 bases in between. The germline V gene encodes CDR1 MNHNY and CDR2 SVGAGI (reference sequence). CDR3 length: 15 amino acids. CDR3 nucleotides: TGTGCCAGCAGCACGACAGGAAAGGGGGGGACTGAAGCTTTCTTT. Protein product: CASSTTGKGGTEAFF.

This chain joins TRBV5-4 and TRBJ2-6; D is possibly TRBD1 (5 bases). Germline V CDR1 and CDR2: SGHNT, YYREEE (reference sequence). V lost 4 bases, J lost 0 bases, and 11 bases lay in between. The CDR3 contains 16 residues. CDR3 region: CASSARQFSGANVLTF. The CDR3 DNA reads TGTGCCAGCAGCGCTCGACAGTTCTCTGGGGCCAACGTCCTGACTTTC. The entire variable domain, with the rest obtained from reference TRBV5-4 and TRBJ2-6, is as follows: ETGVTQSPTHLIKTRGQQVTLRCSSQSGHNTVSWYQQALGQGPQFIFQYYREEENGRGNFPPRFSGLQFPNYSSELNVNALELDDSALYLCASSARQFSGANVLTFGAGSRLTVL.

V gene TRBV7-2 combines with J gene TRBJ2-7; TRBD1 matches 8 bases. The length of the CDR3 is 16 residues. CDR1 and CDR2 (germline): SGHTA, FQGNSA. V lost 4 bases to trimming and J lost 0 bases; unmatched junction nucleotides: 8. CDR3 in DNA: TGTGCCAGCAGCTCCCCAGGACAGGGACCCTCCTACGAGCAGTACTTC. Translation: CASSSPGQGPSYEQYF. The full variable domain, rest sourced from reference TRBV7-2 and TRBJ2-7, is GAGVSQSPSNKVTEKGKDVELRCDPISGHTALYWYRQSLGQGLEFLIYFQGNSAPDKSGLPSDRFSAERTGGSVSTLTIQRTQQEDSAVYLCASSSPGQGPSYEQYFGPGTRLTVT.

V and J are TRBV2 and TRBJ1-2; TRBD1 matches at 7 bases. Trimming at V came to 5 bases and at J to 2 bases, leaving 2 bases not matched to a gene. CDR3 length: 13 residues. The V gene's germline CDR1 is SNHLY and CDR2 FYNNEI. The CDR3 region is CASSRDSNYGYTF. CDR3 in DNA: TGTGCCAGCAGTAGGGACAGCAACTATGGCTACACCTTC.

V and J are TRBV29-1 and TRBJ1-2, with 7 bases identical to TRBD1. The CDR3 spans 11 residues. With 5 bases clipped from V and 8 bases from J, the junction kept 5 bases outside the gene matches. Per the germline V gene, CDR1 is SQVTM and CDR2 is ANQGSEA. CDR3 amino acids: CSVLDRVGYTF. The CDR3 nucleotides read TGCAGCGTTCTCGACAGGGTCGGCTACACCTTC.

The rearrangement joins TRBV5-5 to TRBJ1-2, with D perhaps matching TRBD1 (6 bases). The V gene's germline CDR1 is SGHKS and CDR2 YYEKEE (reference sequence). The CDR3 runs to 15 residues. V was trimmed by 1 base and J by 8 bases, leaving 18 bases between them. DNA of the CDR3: TGTGCCAGCAGCTTGTATTCCGTCTCGGGGGCGGGCTACACCTTC. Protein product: CASSLYSVSGAGYTF.

CDR3 amino acids: CASSSGQANEKLFF. The CDR3 nucleotides read TGTGCCAGCAGCTCTGGACAGGCAAACGAAAAACTGTTTTTT. This chain uses TRBV5-4 with TRBJ1-4; 7 bases map to TRBD1. The ends lost 3 bases at V and 8 bases at J; junction bases unmatched: 7. In germline, CDR1 is SGHNT, CDR2 YYREEE (reference sequence). This CDR3 comprises 14 residues.

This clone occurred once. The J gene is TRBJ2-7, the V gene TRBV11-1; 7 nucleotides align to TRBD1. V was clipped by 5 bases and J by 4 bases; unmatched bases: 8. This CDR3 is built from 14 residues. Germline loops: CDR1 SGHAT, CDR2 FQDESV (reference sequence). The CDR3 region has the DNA TGTGCCAGCAGCCTCACGACAGGGCGGTACGAGCAGTACTTC. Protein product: CASSLTTGRYEQYF.